This note documents a single TCR beta chain sequence. The data were taken from a study of T-cell memory formation after mild COVID-19. From the 5' RACE reads, TCRdb called clonotypes with MiXCR, one entry per CDR3 protein. The sample contains around 370,000 distinct CDR3 sequences, more than 20% of which appear only once. The CDR3 covers 15 residues. The V and J ends lost 0 bases and 1 base respectively, with 10 bases between them. Germline V gene data show CDR1 as SGDLS and CDR2 as YYNGEE. The receptor comes from an adult woman who had mild COVID-19 (a few samples of this study predate the infection). Cell type and time point are not known. Sequencing input: PBMCs or a T cell subset sorted from them (not recorded which). The rearrangement uses TRBV9 and TRBJ2-5; tentatively, D is TRBD2 (5 bases). The CDR3 protein is CASSVEGDGQETQYF. Written as DNA, the CDR3 is TGTGCCAGCAGCGTAGAGGGAGACGGCCAAGAGACCCAGTACTTC.